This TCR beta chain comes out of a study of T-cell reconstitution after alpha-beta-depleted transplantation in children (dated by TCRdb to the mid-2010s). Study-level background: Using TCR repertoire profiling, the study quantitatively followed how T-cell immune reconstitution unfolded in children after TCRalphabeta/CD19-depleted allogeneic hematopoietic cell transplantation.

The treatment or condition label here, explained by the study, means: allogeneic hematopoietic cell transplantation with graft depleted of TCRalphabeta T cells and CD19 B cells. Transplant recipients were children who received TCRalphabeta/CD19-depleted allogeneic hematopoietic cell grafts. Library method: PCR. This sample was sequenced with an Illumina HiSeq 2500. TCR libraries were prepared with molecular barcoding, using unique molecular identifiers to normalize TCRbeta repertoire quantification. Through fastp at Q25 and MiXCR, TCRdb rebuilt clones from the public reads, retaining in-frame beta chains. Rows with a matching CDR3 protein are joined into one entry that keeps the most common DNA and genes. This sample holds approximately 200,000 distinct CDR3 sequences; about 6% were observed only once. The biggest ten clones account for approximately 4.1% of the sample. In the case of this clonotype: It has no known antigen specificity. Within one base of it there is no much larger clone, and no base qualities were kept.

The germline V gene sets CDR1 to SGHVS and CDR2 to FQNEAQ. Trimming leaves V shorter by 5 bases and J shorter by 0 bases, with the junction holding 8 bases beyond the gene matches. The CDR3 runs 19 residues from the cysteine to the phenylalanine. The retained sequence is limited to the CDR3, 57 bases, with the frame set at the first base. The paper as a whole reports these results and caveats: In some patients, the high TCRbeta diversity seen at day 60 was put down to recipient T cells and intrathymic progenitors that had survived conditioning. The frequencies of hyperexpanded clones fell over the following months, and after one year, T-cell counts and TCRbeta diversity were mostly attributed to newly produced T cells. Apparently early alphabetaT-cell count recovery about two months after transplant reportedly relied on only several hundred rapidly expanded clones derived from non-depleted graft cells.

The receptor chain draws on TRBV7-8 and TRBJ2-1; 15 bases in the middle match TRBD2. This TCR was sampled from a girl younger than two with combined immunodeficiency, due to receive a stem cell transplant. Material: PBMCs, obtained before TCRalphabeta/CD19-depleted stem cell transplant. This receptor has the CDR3 CASSPGLAGGLSSYNEQFF. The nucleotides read TGTGCCAGCAGCCCGGGACTAGCGGGGGGTCTCTCCTCCTACAATGAGCAGTTCTTC.